The clone carrying this T cell receptor (beta chain) was picked up many times. Its antigen remains unknown. The data belong to a study of metastatic and nonmetastatic thyroid tumors. Study details: Repertoires were compared across blood and tumor or nodule tissue from malignant and benign thyroid patients. Study-level points and caveats: Patients with malignant thyroid tumors reportedly had significantly higher TCR beta diversity than those with benign nodules, in blood and tumor.

Thyroid surgery had not been preceded by any treatment in any patient. As handled by the study authors: To classify distant metastasis in papillary thyroid cancer, a model was built from CDR3 differences across clinicopathological groups. TCRdb re-analyzed the PCR reads using MiXCR. TCRdb, not the original authors, processed these V and J calls. The data hold tens of thousands of clones, with around 13% observed a single time. The germline V and J ends were trimmed by 1 base and 6 bases, with 7 bases remaining between them. The CDR3 is 13 residues long. Per the germline V gene, CDR1 is MNHNS and CDR2 is SASEGT.

Sequencing was done on a sample of tumor tissue. The source of this sequence is a female donor with papillary thyroid cancer or a benign thyroid nodule (not recorded which). Some clones in this sample may be carry-over from other donors' samples. The chain employs TRBV6-1 and TRBJ1-5; D call uncertain. The CDR3 region is CASSEGRVQPQHF. Written as DNA, the CDR3 is TGTGCCAGCAGTGAAGGGCGGGTTCAGCCCCAGCATTTT.